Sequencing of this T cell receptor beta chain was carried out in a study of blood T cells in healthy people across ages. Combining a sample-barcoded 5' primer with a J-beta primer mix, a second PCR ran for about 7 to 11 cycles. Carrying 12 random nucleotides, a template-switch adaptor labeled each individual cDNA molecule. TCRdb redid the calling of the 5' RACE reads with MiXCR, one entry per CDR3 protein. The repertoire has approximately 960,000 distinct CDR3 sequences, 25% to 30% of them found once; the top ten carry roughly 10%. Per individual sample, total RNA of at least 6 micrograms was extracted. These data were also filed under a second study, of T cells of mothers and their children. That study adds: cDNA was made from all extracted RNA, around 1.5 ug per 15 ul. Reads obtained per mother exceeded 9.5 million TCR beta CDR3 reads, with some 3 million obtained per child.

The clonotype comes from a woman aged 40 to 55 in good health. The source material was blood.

CDR3 amino acids: CASSVDQATLSYNSPLHF. The CDR3 nucleotides read TGTGCCAGCAGCGTAGATCAAGCGACGCTCTCCTATAATTCACCCCTCCACTTT. The J gene is TRBJ1-6, the V gene TRBV9, with D uncertain. CDR3 length: 18 amino acids. The germline V gene encodes CDR1 SGDLS and CDR2 YYNGEE. Trimming shortened V by 0 bases and J by 0 bases, and 13 bases separated the two germline ends.